The next 10 T cell receptor beta chains were all read from a single sample in a study of T cell changes during pregnancy in multiple sclerosis. Some clones are missing from TCRdb's copy, which holds only in-frame ones; the method was immunoSEQ multiplex PCR. Of tens of thousands of clones listed, about 90% were seen once; the top ten hold around 0.9%. The specimen was peripheral blood, collected in the second trimester of pregnancy. The receptors stem from a female donor with multiple sclerosis, enrolled in a pregnancy study.

The chain is built from TRBV7-7 and TRBJ1-3; D not resolved. The ends were cut back, 2 bases at V and 2 bases at J, with 4 bases in the middle. The CDR3 loop spans 13 amino acids. CDR1 is SSHAT, CDR2 FNYEAQ, per germline (reference sequence). The CDR3 DNA sequence: TGTGCCAGCAGCTTAAACACTGGAAACACCATATATTTT. It specifies CASSLNTGNTIYF. The complete variable domain, with remaining parts taken from reference TRBV7-7 and TRBJ1-3, reads GAGVSQSPRYKVTKRGQDVTLRCDPISSHATLYWYQQALGQGPEFLTYFNYEAQPDKSGLPSDRFSAERPEGSISTLTIQRTEQRDSAMYRCASSLNTGNTIYFGEGSWLTVV.

The J gene is TRBJ1-2, the V gene TRBV6-1; no reliable D call. Germline V gene sequence: CDR1 MNHNS, CDR2 SASEGT. The CDR3 sequence is 14 residues long. V was clipped by 3 bases and J by 4 bases, with 12 bases between them. For the CDR3, the DNA is TGTGCCAGCAGTGAGAGGTCCCCTTTCTATGGCTACACCTTC. This encodes CASSERSPFYGYTF.

The V and J genes are TRBV6-4 and TRBJ2-1, with TRBD2 matching over 9 bases. This CDR3 contains 15 residues. V trimming: 10 bases; J trimming: 10 bases; junction bases outside the gene matches: 17. Germline CDR1 is MRHNA and CDR2 is SNTAGT. The CDR3 is CATTHVAGALVEQFF. As DNA, the CDR3 is TGTGCCACCACTCATGTAGCGGGGGCTCTGGTGGAGCAGTTCTTC.

The J gene is TRBJ1-6, the V gene TRBV6-5, with TRBD1 as a possible D gene (5 bases). The length of the CDR3 is 15 residues. Trimming left V 6 bases short and J 10 bases short, with 19 bases between. Germline CDR1 MNHEY, CDR2 SVGAGI. In nucleotides, the CDR3 is TGTGCCAGCAGAATGGGCCAGCAGGGTGCCTCACCCCTCCACTTT. The encoded protein is CASRMGQQGASPLHF.

The rearrangement uses TRBV7-6 and TRBJ1-4; possible D gene TRBD1, 5 bases. The CDR3 runs to 15 residues. V was pared by 10 bases and J by 6 bases, with 21 bases between. CDR1 and CDR2 (germline): SGHVS, FNYEAQ. DNA of the CDR3: TGTGCCACAACAGAGGTGTGGGGGGAGGATGAAAAACTGTTTTTT. This codes for CATTEVWGEDEKLFF.

The J gene is TRBJ2-3, the V gene TRBV27, with 7 nucleotides matching TRBD2. The ends lost 5 bases at V and 7 bases at J; junction bases unmatched: 9. CDR1 and CDR2 from the germline V gene are MNHEY and SMNVEV (reference sequence). CDR3 size: 14 residues. CDR3 loop: CASSESGRQNTQYF. In nucleotides, the CDR3 is TGTGCCAGCAGTGAATCCGGGAGGCAAAATACGCAGTATTTT.

The chain has TRBV18 and TRBJ1-6; no clear D. V lost 3 bases to trimming and J lost 0 bases, with 18 bases between them. The CDR3 spans 19 residues. Per germline, CDR1 KGHSH and CDR2 LQKENI. The CDR3 spells CASSPFGGTGSSYNSPLHF. The DNA for the CDR3 is TGTGCCAGCTCACCTTTTGGAGGCACGGGTAGCTCCTATAATTCACCCCTCCACTTT.

This clone appeared once. The chain carries TRBV6-5 and TRBJ2-5; 7 bases match TRBD1. V was clipped by 8 bases and J by 1 base; unmatched bases: 4. The CDR3 has 13 amino acids. CDR1 is MNHEY and CDR2 is SVGAGI in the germline V gene. The chain's CDR3 is CASRQGPQETQYF. The CDR3 nucleotides read TGTGCCAGCCGACAGGGCCCCCAAGAGACCCAGTACTTC.

The chain couples TRBV4-2 to TRBJ2-7, with 8 bases fitting TRBD1. Germline CDR1 and CDR2: LGHNA and YNFKEQ. The CDR3 spans 18 residues. V trimming: 1 base; J trimming: 2 bases; junction bases outside the gene matches: 13. CDR3 residues: CASSQVGTTTGATYEQYF. The CDR3 DNA reads as TGTGCCAGCAGCCAAGTGGGCACGACGACAGGGGCTACCTACGAGCAGTACTTC.

The CDR3 reads CASSQVQTARADTQYF. The CDR3 bases are TGTGCCAGCAGCCAGGTTCAGACAGCCCGGGCAGATACGCAGTATTTT. This chain connects TRBV14 to TRBJ2-3; D possibly corresponds to TRBD1 (5 bases). Trimming stripped 3 bases from V and 4 bases from J, with 17 bases between. The germline gives CDR1 SGHDN, CDR2 FVKESK. The CDR3 has 16 amino acids. The full variable domain, in which reference TRBV14 and TRBJ2-3 provide the parts outside the CDR3, is EAGVTQFPSHSVIEKGQTVTLRCDPISGHDNLYWYRRVMGKEIKFLLHFVKESKQDESGMPNNRFLAERTGGTYSTLKVQPAELEDSGVYFCASSQVQTARADTQYFGPGTRLTVL.